A selection of T cell receptor beta chains follows, all from one sample in a study of T cell responses to AZD1222 COVID-19 vaccine. Sequenced by immunoSEQ multiplex PCR; TCRdb stores in-frame clones only, minus some. The table lists 150,000 to 200,000 clones, approximately 93% of them singletons, with less than 2% in the top ten. Sample: peripheral blood, taken 28 days after the second AZD1222 dose. These receptors came from an adult who received the AZD1222 COVID-19 vaccine. The CDR3 runs from the conserved cysteine through the conserved F or W. D genes are given only for firm matches. Part of the rows lack a size; the others show once, few, many or a class for expanded clones.

clone size	D gene	V gene	J gene	CDR3 DNA	CDR3 protein
few	TRBD1	TRBV6-2/TRBV6-3	TRBJ1-2	TGTGCCAGCAGTCCAAACAGGGGTAACTATGGCTACACCTTC	CASSPNRGNYGYTF
.	.	TRBV9	TRBJ2-7	TGTGCCAGCAGCCCAGGTCTTATAGGCGAGCAGTACTTC	CASSPGLIGEQYF
.	.	TRBV19	TRBJ2-2	TGTGCCAGTAGTGGGACACTGAACACCGGGGAGCTGTTTTTT	CASSGTLNTGELFF
.	TRBD1	TRBV6-4	TRBJ1-2	TGTGCCAGCAGTCCGCAACAGGGGGCGCGAGGCTACACCTTC	CASSPQQGARGYTF
.	TRBD1	TRBV6-2/TRBV6-3	TRBJ1-2	TGTGCCAGCAGTTACTCTGGGACAGACTTTAACTATGGCTACACCTTC	CASSYSGTDFNYGYTF
.	TRBD1	TRBV6-1	TRBJ1-2	TGTGCCAGCAGTGAGGACAGGGGCCCCGCTAACTATGGCTACACCTTC	CASSEDRGPANYGYTF
once	TRBD1	TRBV4-1	TRBJ2-2	TGCGCCAGCAGCCGCTACCGCACGACAGGGGATATCACCGGGGAGCTGTTTTTT	CASSRYRTTGDITGELFF
.	.	TRBV14	TRBJ2-3	TGTGCCAGCAGCCAAGGAGATACGCAGTATTTT	CASSQGDTQYF
.	.	TRBV27	TRBJ1-5	TGTGCCAGCAGTTTCAGGGTCGGGCAGCCCCAGCATTTT	CASSFRVGQPQHF
once	.	TRBV4-3	TRBJ1-1	TGCGCCAGCAGCTTTTTCGGGGAGGGAACTGAAGCTTTCTTT	CASSFFGEGTEAFF
.	.	TRBV6-5	TRBJ2-7	TGTGCCAGCAGTTTGGGACGCCGCGAGCAGTACTTC	CASSLGRREQYF
.	TRBD2	TRBV5-1	TRBJ2-7	TGCGCCAGCAGCACAACTAGCGGGGTCGACGAGCAGTACTTC	CASSTTSGVDEQYF
once	TRBD2	TRBV10-2	TRBJ2-1	TGCGCCATCTGGGGCGGGGGGGCCCCTCCGGGTGAGCAGTTCTTC	CAIWGGGAPPGEQFF
.	.	TRBV4-1	TRBJ2-1	TGCGCCAGCAGCCAGGCGGGGAGCTCCCTCTACAATGAGCAGTTCTTC	CASSQAGSSLYNEQFF
once	.	TRBV19	TRBJ2-7	TGTGCCAGTAGTATAAGAGTCCTTACCTCCTACGAGCAGTACTTC	CASSIRVLTSYEQYF
.	.	TRBV7-8	TRBJ2-7	TGTGCCAGCAGCTCTCCAGCCCTCTCCGAGCAGTACTTC	CASSSPALSEQYF
.	.	TRBV7-9	TRBJ2-7	TGTGCCAGCAGCCCCCCGGGTCCACCCTCCTACGAGCAGTACTTC	CASSPPGPPSYEQYF
few	TRBD2	TRBV7-2	TRBJ2-7	TGTGCCAGCAGCTTAGGCGGGACTAGCGGGGCCTACGAGCAGTACTTC	CASSLGGTSGAYEQYF
.	.	TRBV7-8	TRBJ1-1	TGTGCCAGCAGCTTACAGGCGACGAACACTGAAGCTTTCTTT	CASSLQATNTEAFF
.	.	TRBV9	TRBJ1-2	TGTGCCAGCAGCGTAGACGGGACCCGCCAAGATGGCTACACCTTC	CASSVDGTRQDGYTF
.	.	TRBV20-1	TRBJ1-2	TGCAGTGCCGGATCCTATGGCTACACCTTC	CSAGSYGYTF
.	.	TRBV18	TRBJ2-7	TGTGCCAGCTCACCCGGGACTCCCAGGTACTTC	CASSPGTPRYF
once	.	TRBV3-1/TRBV3-2	TRBJ1-1	TGTGCCAGCAGCCTCCAGGGTCTGAACACTGAAGCTTTCTTT	CASSLQGLNTEAFF
.	TRBD2	TRBV24-1	TRBJ2-2	TGTGCCACCAGTGATTCTTCGGGACTAGCGGGGCCACCCGGCACCGGGGAGCTGTTTTTT	CATSDSSGLAGPPGTGELFF
.	.	TRBV3-1/TRBV3-2	TRBJ1-4	TGTGCCAGCAGCCAAGTCGCCGGGGGGCAGGGGGAAAAACTGTTTTTT	CASSQVAGGQGEKLFF
.	TRBD1	TRBV18	TRBJ1-1	TGTGCCAGCTCCCGAGGACAGGGGTTGAACACTGAAGCTTTCTTT	CASSRGQGLNTEAFF
.	TRBD1	TRBV30	TRBJ2-3	TGTGCCTGGAGTGTAGACAGGGGTACAGATACGCAGTATTTT	CAWSVDRGTDTQYF
.	.	TRBV5-1	TRBJ2-5	TGCGCCAGCAGCTCATCCTGGGAGGAGACCCAGTACTTC	CASSSSWEETQYF